The T cell receptor beta chain under discussion was sequenced for a study of OX40 agonist ivuxolimab in advanced cancers. Peripheral blood came from all dose cohorts at three timepoints. Generated by immunoSEQ multiplex PCR, the TCRdb table keeps only in-frame clones and is missing some. The repertoire holds some 64,000 clones, about 87% seen once, with 0.67% in the top ten. This clone was seen a handful of times. This CDR3 region has 15 residues. CDR1 is MNHEY and CDR2 is SVGAGI in the germline V gene. Trimming removed 0 bases at V and 8 bases at J, with 11 bases between. The chain couples TRBV6-5 to TRBJ1-6, with a weak D call TRBD1 (5 bases). This TCR was recovered from an adult with an advanced solid tumor such as melanoma, head and neck, liver or kidney cancer. This specimen was CD4+ or CD8+ T cells sorted from blood, taken in a trial of the OX40 agonist ivuxolimab. CDR3 protein: CASSYSRVVDSPLHF. For the CDR3, the DNA is TGTGCCAGCAGTTACTCCAGGGTGGTCGATTCACCCCTCCACTTT.